A selection of T cell receptor beta chains follows, all from one sample in a study of blood T cells in healthy people across ages. TCRdb ran MiXCR on the 5' RACE reads and lists one entry per CDR3 protein. This sample has about 640,000 distinct CDR3 sequences; approximately 59% occur once, and the top ten carry 30% to 45%. Specimen: blood. These receptors were taken from a man in his fifties or sixties in good health. Each CDR3 is given with its conserved first and last residue. The D gene is left open where the match is weak. Clone size is not always given. Where it is, it says once, few, many or a class for expanded clones.

CDR3nt	CDR3aa	v_gene	j_gene	abundance	d_gene
TGCAGTGCCCTGGGGGACCGATTAGATTCACCCCTCCACTTT	CSALGDRLDSPLHF	TRBV20-1	TRBJ1-6	-	-
TGCAGTGCTAGTCGCCAGGGCGAGCAGACCCAGTACTTC	CSASRQGEQTQYF	TRBV20-1	TRBJ2-5	-	-
TGTGCCATCAGTCCCCGCAGCACAGATACGCAGTATTTT	CAISPRSTDTQYF	TRBV10-3	TRBJ2-3	-	-
TGCAGTGCTTGGACTAGCGGCTCCTACAATGAGCAGTTCTTC	CSAWTSGSYNEQFF	TRBV20-1	TRBJ2-1	few	TRBD2
TGTGCCAGCAGCCAAGATCCAGGGAGGGAGAAAGCTTTCTTT	CASSQDPGREKAFF	TRBV3-1	TRBJ1-1	-	-
TGTGCCAGCAGCCAAGCGGGACGCGGGCAGTACTTC	CASSQAGRGQYF	TRBV3-1	TRBJ2-5	-	-
TGTGCCAGCAGCCAAGTGGTAGGGGAGAATGAGCAGTACTTC	CASSQVVGENEQYF	TRBV3-1	TRBJ2-5	-	-
TGCAGCGTTGAAAGGGCAGATAATAACTATGGCTACACCTTC	CSVERADNNYGYTF	TRBV29-1	TRBJ1-2	few	-
TGTGCCAGCAGCCAAGGGGGGACAGATTCACCCCTCCACTTT	CASSQGGTDSPLHF	TRBV3-1	TRBJ1-6	many	TRBD1
TGCAGTGCTTCCCGAAACAGCCGGGACAGGGTCCATGAGCAGTTCTTC	CSASRNSRDRVHEQFF	TRBV20-1	TRBJ2-1	-	TRBD1
TGTGCCAGCAGTCAACCGGGACAGAGCACAGATACGCAGTATTTT	CASSQPGQSTDTQYF	TRBV12-3/TRBV12-4	TRBJ2-3	-	TRBD1
TGTGCCATCAGTCCCAGCAGTCAAGAGACCCAGTACTTC	CAISPSSQETQYF	TRBV10-3	TRBJ2-5	few	-
TGTGCCAGCAGCCCGCTGGGGCCCAATGAAAAACTGTTTTTT	CASSPLGPNEKLFF	TRBV7-7	TRBJ1-4	-	-
TGTGCCAGCAGCCCTGGGGGGGCCAGTTCCAATGAGCAGTTCTTC	CASSPGGASSNEQFF	TRBV7-2	TRBJ2-1	few	-
TGCAGTGCTAGAGATGGAGGCGCGGGTGGCTACACCTTC	CSARDGGAGGYTF	TRBV20-1	TRBJ1-2	-	-
TGTGCCAGCAGCACTGGGACGGCCGGAAACACCATATATTTT	CASSTGTAGNTIYF	TRBV7-9	TRBJ1-3	-	-
TGTGCCAGCAGCTTGTCCAGCAGCGATGAGCAGTACTTC	CASSLSSSDEQYF	TRBV7-8	TRBJ2-5	-	-
TGTGCCAGCAGCTTAAGGATTAGCGGGGGGCGATCCTACAATGAGCAGTACTTC	CASSLRISGGRSYNEQYF	TRBV7-9	TRBJ2-7	-	TRBD2